The source of this T cell receptor beta chain is a study of shared clonotypes between healthy human individuals (dated by TCRdb to between 2020 and 2021). The study in broad terms: The cohort comprised a couple of women and a few men aged 18 to 49 years. Per donor, three plates each were used for CD4 naive and CD4 memory, two for CD8 naive, and one for CD8 memory. To estimate repertoire size and how much clonotype sharing occurs between individuals, the study deeply sequenced the blood TCR repertoires of five healthy adults. Different laboratories and diverse techniques were used to prepare libraries and sequence TCR repertoires, to increase sequencing depth and limit assay-specific biases. Leukapheresis yielded between about 0.85 and 9.5 billion PBMCs per donor.

Using the deep immunoSEQ assay, TCR CDR3 regions were amplified from genomic DNA by multiplex PCR. Genomic DNA extracted from each cell subset was distributed evenly over all wells of several immunoSEQ 96-well plates, and each plate served as one replicate. For sorted subsets, each replicate PCR was loaded with around 220 ng genomic DNA, equivalent to about 30,000 T cell genomes. Purified libraries were measured with a Qubit 3.0 fluorometer, size-checked on a Bioanalyzer 2100, and measured again with the KAPA Library Quantification kit. Every immunoSEQ 96-well plate was sequenced on a dedicated single-read 150-cycle Illumina NextSeq 550 flow cell. Regarding the original processing steps: Because the immunoSEQ output held only junctional sequences and lacked quality scores, the filtering could not match the filtering applied to full-length reads. To assign V/J genes and CDR3, sequences were annotated against IMGT germline references using PyIR, a Python wrapper for IgBLAST v1.9. Reads were filtered out if the reads had weak V/J assignments (E-value above 1e-6), no CDR3, stop codons, out-of-frame junctions, or ambiguous translated residues. V3J clonotypes were defined by identical inferred V gene, J gene, and CDR3 amino acid sequence. Percentage overlap between repertoires was calculated by dividing the number of shared unique clonotypes by the size of the smaller repertoire. Three approaches were used to assess repertoire richness: RTK rarefaction, the Chao1 estimator, and Recon v2.1 estimates of unobserved clonotypes. For all TCRbeta clonotypes obtained by the gDNA method from several donors, generation probabilities were computed with OLGA. TCRdb took over this immuneACCESS table, retaining in-frame rearrangements with V and J assigned. Such tables are incomplete; in checked studies, under half of the missing clones stem from an unresolved V gene, and the remainder is unexplained. Clone size and V and J calls were adopted from that table, with D and trimming inferred from the DNA. This sample gives about 2.4 million clones in total; 90% to 95% of them show up just once. 0.36% of the sample is held by the ten biggest clonotypes.

The donors were healthy, HIV-negative adults who had no recently reported acute infections or vaccinations. Every donor was a Caucasian adult residing in Nashville, Tennessee, USA. CD4+ T cells were enriched through magnetic negative selection, after which naive cells were positively selected on CD45RA and the remaining negative fraction served as the memory subset. Blood was obtained by leukapheresis, after which PBMCs were separated by Ficoll-Histopaque density gradient centrifugation and cryopreserved in liquid nitrogen vapor phase. Analytical flow cytometry was used to check the purity and quantity of each magnetically sorted T cell population. Each sorted fraction had its genomic DNA isolated and then quantified by UV absorbance on a Nanodrop 2000c. As to this clone: Its antigen is not yet known. Base qualities are not at hand, and no much larger clone is one base apart.

The study at large found these results: Rarefaction of sorted-subset datasets indicated incomplete sequencing despite the large sequencing depth. Naive subsets generally had larger estimated clonotype richness than memory subsets did. Pairwise subsampling led to the expectation that sequencing depth would affect the degree of clonotype sharing among donors. The genetic and exposure-history diversity represented was limited by the small number of donors. Approximately 4.8% of naive CD4, 3.5% of naive CD8, approximately 2.2% of memory CD4, and around 0.42% of memory CD8 clonotypes were shared across several donors. Sampling was restricted to blood, and TCR repertoires in tissues likely differ from the TCR repertoires found in blood. Higher generation probabilities were observed for clonotypes shared by all four sorted-subset donors than for non-shared clonotypes.

The sequence was obtained from a man aged 18 to 35 in good health. Some clones in this sample may be carry-over from other donors' samples. The source material was naive CD4+ T cells from PBMCs. The cell subset or site label, read with the paper, signifies: CD45RA+ positively selected.

In nucleotide form, the sequence is TGTGCCAGCGCCAGAGGCCGGGGCATGAACACTGAAGCTTTCTTT. Its amino acids are CASARGRGMNTEAFF. Recombination linked TRBV6-6 to TRBJ1-1; the D gene is perhaps TRBD1, on 5 matching bases. The V end loses 8 bases and the J end loses 0 bases, and a stretch of 16 bases separates them. The CDR3 holds 15 amino acids from the cysteine to the phenylalanine. CDR3 DNA only is kept here, 45 bases in frame from base 1. Via the germline V gene (reference sequence), CDR1 is MNHNY and CDR2 SVGAGI.